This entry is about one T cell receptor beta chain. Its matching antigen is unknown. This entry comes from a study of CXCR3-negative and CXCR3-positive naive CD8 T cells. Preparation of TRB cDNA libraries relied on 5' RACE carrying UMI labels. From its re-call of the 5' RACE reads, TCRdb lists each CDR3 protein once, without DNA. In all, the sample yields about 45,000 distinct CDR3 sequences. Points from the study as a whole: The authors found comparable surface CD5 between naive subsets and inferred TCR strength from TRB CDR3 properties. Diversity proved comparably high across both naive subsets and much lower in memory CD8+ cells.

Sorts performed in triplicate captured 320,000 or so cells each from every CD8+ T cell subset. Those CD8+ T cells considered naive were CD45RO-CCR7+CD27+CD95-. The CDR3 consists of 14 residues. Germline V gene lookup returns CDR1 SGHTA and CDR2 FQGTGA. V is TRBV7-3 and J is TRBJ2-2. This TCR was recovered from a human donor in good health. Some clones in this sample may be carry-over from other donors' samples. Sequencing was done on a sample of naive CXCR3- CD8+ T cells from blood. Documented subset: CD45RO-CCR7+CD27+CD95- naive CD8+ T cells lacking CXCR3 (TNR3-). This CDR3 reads CASSSRLYTGELFF.